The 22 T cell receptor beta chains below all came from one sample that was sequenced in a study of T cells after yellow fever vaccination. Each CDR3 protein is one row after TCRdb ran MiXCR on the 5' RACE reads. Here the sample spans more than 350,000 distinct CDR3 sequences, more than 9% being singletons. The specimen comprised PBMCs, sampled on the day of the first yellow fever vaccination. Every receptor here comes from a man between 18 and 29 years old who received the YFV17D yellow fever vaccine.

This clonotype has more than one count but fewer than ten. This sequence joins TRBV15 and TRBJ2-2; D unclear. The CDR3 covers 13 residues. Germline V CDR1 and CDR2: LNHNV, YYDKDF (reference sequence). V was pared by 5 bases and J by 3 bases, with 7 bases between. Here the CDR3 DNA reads TGTGCCACCAGCCGCCGGGACACCGGGGAGCTGTTTTTT. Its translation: CATSRRDTGELFF.

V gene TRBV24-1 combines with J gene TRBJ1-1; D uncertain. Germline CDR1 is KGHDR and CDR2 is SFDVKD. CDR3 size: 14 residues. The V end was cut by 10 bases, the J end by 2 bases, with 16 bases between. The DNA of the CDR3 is TGTGCCACGAGACTCGGACGGGGTAACACTGAAGCTTTCTTT. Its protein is CATRLGRGNTEAFF.

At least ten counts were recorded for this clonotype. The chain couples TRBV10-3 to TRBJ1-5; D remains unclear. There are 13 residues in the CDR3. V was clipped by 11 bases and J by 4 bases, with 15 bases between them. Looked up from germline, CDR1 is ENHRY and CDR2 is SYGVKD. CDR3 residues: CAAHNQENQPQHF. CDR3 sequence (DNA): TGTGCCGCGCATAATCAGGAAAATCAGCCCCAGCATTTT.

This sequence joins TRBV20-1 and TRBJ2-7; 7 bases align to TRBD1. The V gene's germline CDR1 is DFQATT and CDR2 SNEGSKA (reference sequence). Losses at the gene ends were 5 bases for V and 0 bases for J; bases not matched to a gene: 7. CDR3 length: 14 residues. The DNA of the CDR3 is TGCAGTGCTCCGACAGGGTATAACTCCTACGAGCAGTACGTC. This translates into CSAPTGYNSYEQYV.

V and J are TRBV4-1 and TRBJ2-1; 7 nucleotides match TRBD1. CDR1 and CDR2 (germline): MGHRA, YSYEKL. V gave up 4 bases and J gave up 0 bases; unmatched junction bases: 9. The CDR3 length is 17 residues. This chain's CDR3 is CASSPSQGYSSYNEQFF. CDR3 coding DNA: TGCGCCAGCAGCCCATCACAGGGGTATAGCTCCTACAATGAGCAGTTCTTC.

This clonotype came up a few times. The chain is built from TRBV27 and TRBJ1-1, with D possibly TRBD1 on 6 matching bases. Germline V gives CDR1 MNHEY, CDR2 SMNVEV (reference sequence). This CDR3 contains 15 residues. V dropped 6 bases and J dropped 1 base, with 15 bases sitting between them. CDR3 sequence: CASRFGMGANTEAFF. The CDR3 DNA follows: TGTGCCAGCAGGTTCGGGATGGGGGCGAACACTGAAGCTTTCTTT.

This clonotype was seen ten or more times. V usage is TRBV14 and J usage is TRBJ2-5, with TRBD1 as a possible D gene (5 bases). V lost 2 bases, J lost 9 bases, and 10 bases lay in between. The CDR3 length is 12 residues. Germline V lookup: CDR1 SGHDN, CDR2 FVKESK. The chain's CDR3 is CASSQPDSSQYF. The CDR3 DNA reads TGTGCCAGCAGCCAACCTGACAGCTCCCAGTACTTC.

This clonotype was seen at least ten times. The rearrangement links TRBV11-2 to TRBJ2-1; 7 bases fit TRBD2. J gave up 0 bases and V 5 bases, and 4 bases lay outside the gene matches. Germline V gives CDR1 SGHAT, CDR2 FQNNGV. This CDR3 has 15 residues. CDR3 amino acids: CASSGGGSSYNEQFF. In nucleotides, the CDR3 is TGTGCCAGCAGCGGCGGGGGAAGCTCCTACAATGAGCAGTTCTTC.

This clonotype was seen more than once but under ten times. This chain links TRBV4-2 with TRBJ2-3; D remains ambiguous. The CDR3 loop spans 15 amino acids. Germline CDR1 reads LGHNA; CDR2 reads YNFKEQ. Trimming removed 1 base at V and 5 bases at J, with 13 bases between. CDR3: CASSQVGEIKDTQYF. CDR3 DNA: TGTGCCAGCAGCCAAGTCGGCGAAATAAAAGATACGCAGTATTTT.

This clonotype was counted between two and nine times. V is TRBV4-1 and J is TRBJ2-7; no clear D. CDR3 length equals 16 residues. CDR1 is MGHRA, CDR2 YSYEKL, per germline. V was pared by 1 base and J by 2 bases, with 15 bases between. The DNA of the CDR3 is TGCGCCAGCAGCCAAGTCCCGGACCCTTCTGCCTACGAGCAGTACTTC. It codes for CASSQVPDPSAYEQYF.

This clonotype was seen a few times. CDR3 protein: CSASSTGMADTQYF. The CDR3 DNA follows: TGCAGTGCTTCTTCGACAGGGATGGCAGATACGCAGTATTTT. The V and J genes are TRBV20-1 and TRBJ2-3, with 7 bases identical to TRBD1. Germline-derived CDR1 and CDR2 are DFQATT and SNEGSKA (reference sequence). V dropped 5 bases and J dropped 4; count of bases not matched to a gene: 9. The CDR3 spans 14 residues.

In nucleotides, the CDR3 is TGCAGTGCCATGAGGGGGCCGCCCGATTTAGCCAAAAACATTCAGTACTTC. The encoded protein is CSAMRGPPDLAKNIQYF. V gene TRBV20-1 combines with J gene TRBJ2-4, with 7 positions matching TRBD1. Trimming removed 6 bases from V and 0 bases from J; junction bases left unmatched: 14. The CDR3 consists of 17 residues. Looked up from germline, CDR1 is DFQATT and CDR2 is SNEGSKA (reference sequence).

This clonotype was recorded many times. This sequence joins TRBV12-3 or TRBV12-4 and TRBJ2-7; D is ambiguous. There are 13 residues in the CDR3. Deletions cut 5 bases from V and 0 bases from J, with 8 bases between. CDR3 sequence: CASSLEFSYEQYF. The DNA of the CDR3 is TGTGCCAGCAGTCTGGAATTCTCCTACGAGCAGTACTTC.

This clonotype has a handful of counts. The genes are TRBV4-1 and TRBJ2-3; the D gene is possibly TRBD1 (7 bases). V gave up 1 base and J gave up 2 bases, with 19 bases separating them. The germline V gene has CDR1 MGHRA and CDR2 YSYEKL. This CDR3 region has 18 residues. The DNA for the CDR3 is TGCGCCAGCAGCCAAGGTGTTTTCGCAGGGGGGCTCACAGATACGCAGTATTTT. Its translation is CASSQGVFAGGLTDTQYF.

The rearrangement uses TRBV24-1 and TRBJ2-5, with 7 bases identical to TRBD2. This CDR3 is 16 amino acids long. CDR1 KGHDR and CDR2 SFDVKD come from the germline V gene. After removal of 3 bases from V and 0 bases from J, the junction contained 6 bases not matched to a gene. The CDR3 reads CATSDQKLADQETQYF. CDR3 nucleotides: TGTGCCACCAGTGATCAAAAGCTAGCGGACCAAGAGACCCAGTACTTC.

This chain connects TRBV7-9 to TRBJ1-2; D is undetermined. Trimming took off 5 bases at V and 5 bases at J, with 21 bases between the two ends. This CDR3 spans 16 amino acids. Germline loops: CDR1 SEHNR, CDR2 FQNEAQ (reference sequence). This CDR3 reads CASSLSAGASWYGYTF. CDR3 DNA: TGTGCCAGCAGCCTCTCCGCAGGAGCCTCCTGGTATGGCTACACCTTC.

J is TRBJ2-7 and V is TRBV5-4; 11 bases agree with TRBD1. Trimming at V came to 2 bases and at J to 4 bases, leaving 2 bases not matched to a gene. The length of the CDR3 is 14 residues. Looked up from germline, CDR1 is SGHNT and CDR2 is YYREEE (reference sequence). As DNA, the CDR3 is TGTGCCAGCAGCTTTGGGACAGGGGGTTACGAGCAGTACGTC. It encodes CASSFGTGGYEQYV.

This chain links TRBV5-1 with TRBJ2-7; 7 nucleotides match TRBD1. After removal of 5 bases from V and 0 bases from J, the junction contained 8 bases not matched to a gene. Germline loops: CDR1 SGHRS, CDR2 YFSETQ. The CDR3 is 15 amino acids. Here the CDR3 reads CASSDPGQSSYEQYF. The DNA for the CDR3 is TGCGCCAGCAGTGACCCGGGACAGAGCTCCTACGAGCAGTACTTC.

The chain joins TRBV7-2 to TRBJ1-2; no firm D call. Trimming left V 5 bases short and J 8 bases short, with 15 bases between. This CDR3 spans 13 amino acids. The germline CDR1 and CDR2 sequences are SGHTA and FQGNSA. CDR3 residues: CASSPSQDLGYTF. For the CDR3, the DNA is TGTGCCAGCAGCCCGAGCCAGGATCTCGGCTACACCTTC. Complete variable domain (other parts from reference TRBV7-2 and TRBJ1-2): GAGVSQSPSNKVTEKGKDVELRCDPISGHTALYWYRQSLGQGLEFLIYFQGNSAPDKSGLPSDRFSAERTGGSVSTLTIQRTQQEDSAVYLCASSPSQDLGYTFGSGTRLTVV.

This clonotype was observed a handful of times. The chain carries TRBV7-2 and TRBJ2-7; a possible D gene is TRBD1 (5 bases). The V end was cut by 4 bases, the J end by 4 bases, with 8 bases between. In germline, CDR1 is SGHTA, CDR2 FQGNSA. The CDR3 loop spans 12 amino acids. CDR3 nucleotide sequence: TGTGCCAGCAGCTCAGGGTGGTACGAGCAGTACTTC. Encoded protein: CASSSGWYEQYF.

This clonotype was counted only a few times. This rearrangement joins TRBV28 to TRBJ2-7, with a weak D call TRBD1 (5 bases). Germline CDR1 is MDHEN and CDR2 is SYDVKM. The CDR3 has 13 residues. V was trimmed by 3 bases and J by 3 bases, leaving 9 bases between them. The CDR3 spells CASSFYQGYEQYF. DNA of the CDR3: TGTGCCAGCAGTTTTTACCAGGGCTACGAGCAGTACTTC.

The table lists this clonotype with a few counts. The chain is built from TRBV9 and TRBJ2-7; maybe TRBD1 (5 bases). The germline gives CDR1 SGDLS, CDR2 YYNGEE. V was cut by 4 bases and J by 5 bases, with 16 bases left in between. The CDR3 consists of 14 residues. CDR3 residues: CASSPRGRGHEQYF. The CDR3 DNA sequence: TGTGCCAGCAGCCCCCGTGGAAGGGGCCACGAGCAGTACTTC.